This TCR beta chain was found in a study of T cell responses to AZD1222 COVID-19 vaccine (dated by TCRdb to 2020 to 2022). Regarding the complete study: AZD1222 recipients with second doses at about 4 weeks or about 12 weeks were pooled, because spike-specific TCR depth and breadth did not differ between schedules. TCR sequencing was performed for some 250 trial participants, of whom around 200 were given two doses of AZD1222 and about 25 were given two doses of MenACWY control vaccine. Enrollment into the trials was organized by age into subgroups of 18-55, 56-69 and 70-plus years, and those subgroups contained roughly 150, 30 and 60 TCR-sequenced participants, respectively. On the study overall, not on this receptor specifically: After two AZD1222 doses, spike-specific TCR breadth and depth were significantly higher than at day 0 and than in MenACWY recipients. Because no day 14 peak-response samples were available, repertoires were characterized only after the peak T cell response. The 56-69-year group was small, and its depth increase did not reach significance, likely because of low power. Nearly half of unique spike-specific TCRs reportedly recognized epitopes outside regions mutated in the B.1.351 and B.1.1.7 variants. The vaccine-associated CD4 TCRs covered the entire spike protein, and the dominant responses fell in regions 160-218 and 743-854. Participants were mostly white British, with more females than males. The authors suggested clonal diversity may have been underestimated. Conclusions about previously exposed vaccinees were limited because only six or seven AZD1222 recipients were SARS-CoV-2 seropositive at baseline.

CDR1 and CDR2, looked up from the germline V gene, are ENHRY and SYGVKD. V trim: 2 bases; J trim: 3 bases; unmatched bases: 3. The CDR3 contains 16 residues, cysteine and phenylalanine counted. The sequence is cut down to CDR3 DNA, 48 bases in frame from base 1. About this clone: This clone's antigen is unknown. Base qualities are missing; no much larger clone stands one base away.

The CDR3 regions of human TCRbeta chains were analyzed by immunosequencing. The original methods were these. TCRs in the repertoires were compared against a reference library of SARS-CoV-2-specific TCRs that had been generated with the MIRA antigen-specificity platform. Breadth was defined as the fraction of unique TCRs that were SARS-CoV-2-associated. Depth was defined as the fraction of total T cells that were SARS-CoV-2-associated. Using the MIRA data, every spike-specific TCR was mapped to the spike region that the TCR reacted to and assigned to either a CD4 or a CD8 class. Log10-transformed breadth and depth values were compared by one-way ANOVA with Sidak's multiple comparisons tests. Drawn from immuneACCESS, this table holds only the in-frame rearrangements with V and J called that TCRdb kept. Clones are partly lost; checked studies trace under half to an unresolved V gene and leave the rest unexplained. That table furnishes V, J and clone size, whereas the DNA furnished D and trimming. This sample is represented by approximately 120,000 clones; about 89% of them were singletons. The ten largest clones represent approximately 30% of the sample.

Explained via the paper, the time point label denotes: baseline before first vaccination. Vaccinee samples came from UK trials COV001 and COV002, including a single-blind randomized controlled phase 2/3 trial of AZD1222 (ChAdOx1 nCoV-19) in healthy adults. For TCRbeta chain sequencing, PBMC samples from trial participants were taken at day 0 and at day 28 after the second dose. The receptor comes from an adult in good health. The chain is made from TRBV10-3 and TRBJ2-3, with 12 bases in between that match TRBD2. Sample: peripheral blood, taken on day 0 of AZD1222 vaccination. For the CDR3, the sequence is CAISEGLAGITDTQYF. The DNA sequence reads TGTGCCATCAGTGAGGGACTAGCGGGAATTACAGATACGCAGTATTTT.